Following are 5 T cell receptor beta chains from one sample sequenced in a study of blood T cell repertoires in COVID-19. Sequenced by immunoSEQ multiplex PCR; TCRdb stores in-frame clones only, minus some. This repertoire shows around 94,000 clones, 70% to 90% found once; its top ten account for around 9.5%. The specimen was peripheral blood. The receptors were gathered from a man aged 40-49 years with active or convalescent COVID-19.

The chain joins TRBV12-2 to TRBJ2-3; the DNA was not compared with TRBD1, the D call given in the table. TRBV12-2 represents a pseudogene. This CDR3 is 15 amino acids long. CDR3 region: CASRLGAQGRDTQYF. The CDR3 nucleotides read TGTGCAAGTCGCTTGGGAGCACAGGGAAGGGATACGCAGTATTTT.

The CDR3 is CASSPRNEQFF. The CDR3 DNA follows: TGTGCCAGCAGTCCCCGCAATGAGCAGTTCTTC. The J gene is TRBJ2-1, the V gene TRBV25-1; D uncertain. V was clipped by 5 bases and J by 6 bases, with 5 bases between them. The CDR3 runs 11 residues. The germline V gene encodes CDR1 MGHDK and CDR2 SYGVNS.

The chain links TRBV11-3 to TRBJ2-7, with D possibly matching TRBD2 (5 bases). Germline-derived CDR1 and CDR2 are SGHNT and YENEEA. Trimming removed 5 bases at V and 6 bases at J, with 17 bases between. This CDR3 spans 14 amino acids. This chain's CDR3 is CASSMGGRLVEQYF. The CDR3, as DNA: TGTGCCAGCAGCATGGGCGGGCGCCTGGTCGAGCAGTACTTC.

The sample holds a few counts of this clone. The chain joins TRBV6-4 to TRBJ1-6; D may be TRBD1 (6 bases). Per germline, CDR1 MRHNA and CDR2 SNTAGT. The V gene lost 0 bases and the J gene lost 4 bases, with 7 bases spanning the gap. CDR3 length: 15 amino acids. This CDR3 is CASSDSGTYNSPLHF. The DNA of the CDR3 is TGTGCCAGCAGTGACTCGGGGACATATAATTCACCCCTCCACTTT.

V usage is TRBV7-8 and J usage is TRBJ1-1; D is possibly TRBD1 (5 bases). This CDR3 is 13 amino acids long. The germline CDR1 and CDR2 sequences are SGHVS and FQNEAQ. Trimming left V 6 bases short and J 3 bases short, with 11 bases between. This chain's CDR3 is CASRLQDYTEAFF. The DNA of the CDR3 is TGTGCCAGCAGACTACAGGATTACACTGAAGCTTTCTTT.